This TCR beta chain came from a study of vaccination and CD4 T cells after COVID-19. Study-wide findings and caveats: Convalescent patients gained a median approximately 88% of their reactive clones only post-vaccination. Within convalescent individuals, 304 out of 307 vaccine-specific clones proved to be spike mono-reactive.

On this clonotype itself: The antigen remains undetermined.

The Oncomine TCR Beta short-read assay sequenced DNA from cultured CD4+ T cells. Each CDR3 protein gets one entry after TCRdb re-called the PCR reads with MiXCR. The sample includes about 9,200 distinct CDR3 sequences, around 61% of them seen just once. The CDR3 totals 18 residues. Germline CDR1 reads MNHEY; CDR2 reads SMNVEV (reference sequence). The trim removed 2 bases at V and 1 base at J, leaving 6 bases unmatched. The treatment was: roughly 10-day PBMC culture with coronavirus spike peptide pools or control peptides (ViraFEST assay). First, ViraFEST expanded antigen-specific T cells with peptide pools, and next it sequenced the TCRs.

This clonotype originated in a human donor who had recovered from COVID-19. V is TRBV27 and J is TRBJ2-1; 12 bases are a match to TRBD2. Sequencing input: CD4+ T cells from blood, cultured in vitro. The CDR3 bases are TGTGCCAGCAGTTTACGTGGACTAGCGGGGTCATCCTACAATGAGCAGTTCTTC. The encoded protein is CASSLRGLAGSSYNEQFF.